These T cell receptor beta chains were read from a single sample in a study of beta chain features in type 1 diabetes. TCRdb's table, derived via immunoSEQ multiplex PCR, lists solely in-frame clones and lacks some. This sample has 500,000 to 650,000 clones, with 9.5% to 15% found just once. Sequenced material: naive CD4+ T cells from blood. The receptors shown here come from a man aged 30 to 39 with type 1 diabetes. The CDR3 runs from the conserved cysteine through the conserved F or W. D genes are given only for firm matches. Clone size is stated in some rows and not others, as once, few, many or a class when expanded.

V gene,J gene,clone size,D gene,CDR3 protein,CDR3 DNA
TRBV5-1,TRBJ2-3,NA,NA,CASSLAQRGGDTQYF,TGCGCCAGCAGCTTGGCCCAAAGGGGTGGCGATACGCAGTATTTT
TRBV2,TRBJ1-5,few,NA,CASSEGRGNQPQHF,TGTGCCAGCAGTGAGGGCAGGGGCAATCAGCCCCAGCATTTT
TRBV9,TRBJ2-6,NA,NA,CASSVGFTGGANVLTF,TGTGCCAGCAGCGTTGGTTTTACCGGTGGGGCCAACGTCCTGACTTTC
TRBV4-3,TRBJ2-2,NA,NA,CASSQDPGTNTGELFF,TGCGCCAGCAGCCAAGATCCCGGGACGAACACCGGGGAGCTGTTTTTT
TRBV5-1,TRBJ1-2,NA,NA,CASSLDLKDYGYTF,TGCGCCAGCAGCTTGGATTTGAAGGATTATGGCTACACCTTC
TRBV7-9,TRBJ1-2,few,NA,CASSLDRATVAGYTF,TGTGCCAGCAGCTTAGATCGGGCTACGGTGGCTGGCTACACCTTC
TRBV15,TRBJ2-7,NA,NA,CATSRDGVALYEQYF,TGTGCCACCAGCAGAGATGGGGTGGCCCTGTACGAGCAGTACTTC
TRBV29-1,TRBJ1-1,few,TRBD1,CSVDRAGGSTEAFF,TGCAGCGTTGATCGGGCAGGGGGTAGCACTGAAGCTTTCTTT
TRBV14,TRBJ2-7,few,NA,CASSQDLAGEQYF,TGTGCCAGCAGCCAAGACCTCGCGGGCGAGCAGTACTTC
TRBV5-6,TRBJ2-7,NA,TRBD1,CASSPGQPYEQYF,TGTGCCAGCAGCCCGGGACAGCCTTACGAGCAGTACTTC
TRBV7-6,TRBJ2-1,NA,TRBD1,CASSSRGQWNEQFF,TGTGCCAGCAGCTCCAGGGGGCAATGGAATGAGCAGTTCTTC
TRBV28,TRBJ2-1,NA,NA,CASSSPQGTSHNEQFF,TGTGCCAGCAGTTCACCCCAGGGGACAAGTCACAATGAGCAGTTCTTC
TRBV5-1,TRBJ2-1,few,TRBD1,CASSPLGQGSYNEQFF,TGCGCCAGCAGCCCCCTAGGACAGGGCTCCTACAATGAGCAGTTCTTC
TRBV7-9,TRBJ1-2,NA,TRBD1,CASSQGQVEGYTF,TGTGCCAGCAGCCAGGGACAGGTGGAAGGCTACACCTTC
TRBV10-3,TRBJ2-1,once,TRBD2,CATSGGASYNEQFF,TGTGCCACTAGCGGGGGGGCTTCCTACAATGAGCAGTTCTTC
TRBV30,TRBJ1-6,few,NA,CAWSGPGVDYNSPLHF,TGTGCCTGGAGTGGCCCAGGTGTGGACTATAATTCACCCCTCCACTTT
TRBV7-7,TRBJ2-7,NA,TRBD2,CASSPGLAGENEQYF,TGTGCCAGCAGCCCGGGACTAGCGGGGGAGAACGAGCAGTACTTC
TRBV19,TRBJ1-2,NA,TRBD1,CASSSALDRGYGYTF,TGTGCCAGTAGTTCAGCCCTGGACAGGGGCTATGGCTACACCTTC
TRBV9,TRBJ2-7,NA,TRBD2,CASSVGLGGLAYEQYF,TGTGCCAGCAGCGTTGGACTAGGAGGGCTCGCCTACGAGCAGTACTTC
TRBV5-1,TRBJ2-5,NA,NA,CASSQQGPETQYF,TGCGCCAGCAGCCAACAGGGTCCGGAGACCCAGTACTTC
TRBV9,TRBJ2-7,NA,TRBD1,CASSGRTGGEQYF,TGTGCCAGCAGCGGCCGGACAGGGGGCGAGCAGTACTTC
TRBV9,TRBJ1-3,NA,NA,CASSVESGRYSGNTIYF,TGTGCCAGCAGCGTAGAATCGGGCAGGTACTCTGGAAACACCATATATTTT
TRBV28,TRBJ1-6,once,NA,CASSLTEKSSPLHF,TGTGCCAGCAGCCTGACAGAAAAATCTTCACCCCTCCACTTT
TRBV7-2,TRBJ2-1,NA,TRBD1,CASSSGTGGNEQFF,TGTGCCAGCAGCTCAGGGACAGGGGGGAATGAGCAGTTCTTC
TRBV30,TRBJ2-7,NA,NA,CAWNPGTGNYEQYF,TGTGCCTGGAACCCCGGGACTGGGAACTACGAGCAGTACTTC
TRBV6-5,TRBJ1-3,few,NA,CASKVRSGNTIYF,TGTGCCAGCAAGGTCCGCTCTGGAAACACCATATATTTT
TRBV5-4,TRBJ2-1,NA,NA,CASSQTTRDEQFF,TGTGCCAGCAGCCAAACTACGAGGGATGAGCAGTTCTTC
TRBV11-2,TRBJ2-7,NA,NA,CASSLEDFYEQYF,TGTGCCAGCAGCTTAGAAGACTTCTACGAGCAGTACTTC
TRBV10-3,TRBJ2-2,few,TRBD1,CAISERQGAAGELFF,TGTGCCATCAGTGAGAGGCAGGGGGCGGCCGGGGAGCTGTTTTTT
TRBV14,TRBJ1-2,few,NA,CASSHRGSNYGYTF,TGTGCCAGCAGCCACCGGGGATCAAACTATGGCTACACCTTC
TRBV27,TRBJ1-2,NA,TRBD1,CASSLVGTAVYGYTF,TGTGCCAGCAGTTTAGTCGGGACAGCCGTCTATGGCTACACCTTC
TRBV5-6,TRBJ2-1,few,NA,CASSSGSSNYNEQFF,TGTGCCAGCAGCTCCGGGTCATCTAACTACAATGAGCAGTTCTTC
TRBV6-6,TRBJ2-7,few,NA,CASSPGIVWDSYEQYF,TGTGCCAGCAGTCCAGGGATAGTGTGGGATTCCTACGAGCAGTACTTC
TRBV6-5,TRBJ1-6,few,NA,CASQGNNSPLHF,TGTGCCAGCCAGGGGAATAATTCACCCCTCCACTTT
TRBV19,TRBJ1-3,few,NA,CASSMVGDRNTIYF,TGTGCCAGTAGTATGGTAGGGGATAGAAACACCATATATTTT
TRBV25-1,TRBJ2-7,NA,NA,CASSESGYEQYF,TGTGCCAGCAGTGAATCGGGGTACGAGCAGTACTTC
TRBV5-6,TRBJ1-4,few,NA,CASSSRGFDEKLFF,TGTGCCAGCAGCTCTAGGGGGTTTGATGAAAAACTGTTTTTT
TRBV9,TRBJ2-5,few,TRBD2,CASSVSPFRGEETQYF,TGTGCCAGCAGCGTCTCACCCTTTCGGGGGGAAGAGACCCAGTACTTC
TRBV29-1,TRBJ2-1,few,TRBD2,CSVNNRGGYNEQFF,TGCAGCGTCAACAACCGGGGGGGCTACAATGAGCAGTTCTTC
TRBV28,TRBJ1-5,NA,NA,CASSGGGSNQPQHF,TGTGCCAGCAGCGGAGGGGGTTCCAATCAGCCCCAGCATTTT
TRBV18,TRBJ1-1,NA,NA,CASSPGLNTEAFF,TGTGCCAGCTCACCGGGGTTGAACACTGAAGCTTTCTTT
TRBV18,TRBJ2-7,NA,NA,CASSPLQGPYEQYF,TGTGCCAGCTCACCGTTACAGGGACCCTACGAGCAGTACTTC